This TCR beta chain came from a study of shared clonotypes between healthy human individuals. Study-level points and caveats: On the whole, naive subsets had larger estimated richness than memory subsets had.

Concerning this clone: Antigen specificity is unknown.

Sequencing used immunoSEQ multiplex PCR; TCRdb keeps in-frame clones, though not all of them. The profile shows just over 2,000,000 clones, about 95% of them singletons. This CDR3 spans 16 amino acids. V shed 1 base and J 5 bases; nucleotides not matched to a gene: 12. Per the germline V gene, CDR1 is GTSNPN and CDR2 is SVGIG (reference sequence). The sequence was collected from a man younger than 30 in good health. V is TRBV30 and J is TRBJ2-5, with TRBD1 identical over 8 bases. Sequencing was carried out using naive CD4+ T cells sorted from blood. Subset meaning: CD45RA+ positively selected. The CDR3 nucleotides read TGTGCCTGGAGTGGTGTGGCAGGGGGCGCCGGGGAGACCCAGTACTTC. This gives the protein CAWSGVAGGAGETQYF.